One T cell receptor (beta chain) is described in this entry. What it binds is unknown. A single record per CDR3 protein comes from TCRdb applying MiXCR to the reads. The profile shows about 570,000 distinct CDR3 sequences, around two fifths of them singletons. Per the germline V gene, CDR1 is SGHAT and CDR2 is FQNNGV. CDR3 length: 12 amino acids. The germline V and J ends were trimmed by 6 bases and 3 bases, with 9 bases remaining between them. The sample belongs to a study of T cell repertoires in cytomegalovirus infection. Study-level background: HLA-B-restricted CMV epitopes that are well studied were used alongside recently identified HLA-C-restricted ones. The public TCR beta signatures pointed to both CMV infection and matching HLA type. General study results and limits: Dominant in the ex vivo response were TCR beta clonotypes restricted by HLA-C and specific for CMV.

This sequence joins TRBV11-2 and TRBJ2-7; D perhaps matches TRBD2 (5 bases). This clonotype was obtained from a human donor in good health (CMV status not recorded). Some clones in this sample may be carry-over from other donors' samples. Sequencing used cultured PBMCs, obtained from culture after CMV antigen stimulation. CDR3 residues: CASSLGNYEQYF. CDR3 sequence (DNA): TGTGCCAGCAGTCTCGGGAACTACGAGCAGTACTTC.